One sample yielded the 5 T cell receptor beta chains listed below, sequenced in a study of blood T cell repertoires in COVID-19. Assay used: immunoSEQ multiplex PCR; TCRdb lists only in-frame clones, some missing. The sample has about 200,000 clones; about 90% are singletons. The specimen sequenced was peripheral blood. Every receptor here comes from a woman in her forties or fifties with acute or convalescent COVID-19.

V gene TRBV3-1 (or the pseudogene TRBV3-2) combines with J gene TRBJ1-2; TRBD1 might be the D (5 bases). Trimming took off 5 bases at V and 5 bases at J, with 18 bases between the two ends. Per the germline V gene, CDR1 is LGHDT and CDR2 is YNNKEL (reference sequence). This CDR3 has 15 amino acids. CDR3 residues: CASSTFGGVRYGYTF. The CDR3 DNA is TGTGCCAGCAGCACCTTCGGAGGGGTGAGATATGGCTACACCTTC.

The gene calls are TRBV4-1 and TRBJ2-7; the match to TRBD2 covers 10 bases. The germline V gene encodes CDR1 MGHRA and CDR2 YSYEKL. The CDR3 consists of 16 residues. Trimming at V came to 1 base and at J to 4 bases, leaving 7 bases not matched to a gene. The CDR3 loop reads CASSQVLAGDIYEQYF. Here the CDR3 DNA reads TGCGCCAGCAGCCAAGTCCTAGCGGGGGATATTTACGAGCAGTACTTC.

J is TRBJ2-5 and V is TRBV5-1; D unclear. Trimming cost V 3 bases and J 4 bases, with 4 bases left between them. CDR1 is SGHRS and CDR2 is YFSETQ in the germline V gene. The CDR3 has 11 residues. The DNA for the CDR3 is TGCGCCAGCAGCTCGGTAGAGACCCAGTACTTC. The encoded protein is CASSSVETQYF.

This chain connects TRBV24-1 to TRBJ2-1, with 9 bases fitting TRBD1. The germline V gene encodes CDR1 KGHDR and CDR2 SFDVKD. The V and J ends lost 3 bases and 2 bases, in that order; junction bases with no gene match: 4. CDR3 length: 16 residues. CDR3 DNA: TGTGCCACCAGTGATGCAACAGGGGGCGCCTACAATGAGCAGTTCTTC. Encoded protein: CATSDATGGAYNEQFF.

The chain is built from TRBV4-3 and TRBJ2-6, with D possibly TRBD1 on 5 matching bases. Germline values: CDR1 LGHNA, CDR2 YSLEER. The CDR3 covers 18 residues. V gave up 0 bases and J gave up 0 bases, with 12 bases separating them. The CDR3 here is CASSQELVRASGANVLTF. The CDR3 coding sequence is TGCGCCAGCAGCCAAGAATTAGTCAGGGCCTCTGGGGCCAACGTCCTGACTTTC.